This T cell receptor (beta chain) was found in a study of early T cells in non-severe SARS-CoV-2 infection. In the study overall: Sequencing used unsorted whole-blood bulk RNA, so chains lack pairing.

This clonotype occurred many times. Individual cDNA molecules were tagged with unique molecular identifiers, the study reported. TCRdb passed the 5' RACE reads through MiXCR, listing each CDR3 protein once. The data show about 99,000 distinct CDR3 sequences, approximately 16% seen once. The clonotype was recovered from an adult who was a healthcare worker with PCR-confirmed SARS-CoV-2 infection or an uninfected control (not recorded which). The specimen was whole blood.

CDR3 sequence (DNA): TGTGCTAGTGGTTCCTATCCTTCGGCGAACGAGCAGTACTTC. It specifies CASGSYPSANEQYF. The rearrangement uses TRBV12-5 and TRBJ2-7; no reliable D call. Germline loops: CDR1 LGHNT, CDR2 FRNRAP. Trimming stripped 4 bases from V and 5 bases from J, with 15 bases between. CDR3 length: 14 residues. The entire variable domain, with the rest obtained from reference TRBV12-5 and TRBJ2-7, is as follows: DARVTQTPRHKVTEMGQEVTMRCQPILGHNTVFWYRQTMMQGLELLAYFRNRAPLDDSGMPKDRFSAEMPDATLATLKIQPSEPRDSAVYFCASGSYPSANEQYFGPGTRLTVT.